This TCR beta chain is drawn from a study of human T cells and chemical hapten exposure. On the study more broadly: Cases of alopecia areata, totalis or universalis occurred in a predominantly female patient group.

TCRdb itself ran the RACE reads through MiXCR, one entry per CDR3 protein. The profile covers 300,000 to 350,000 distinct CDR3 sequences, with about 7% appearing a single time and 8.4% taken by the ten largest. Overall study results and limits: The presence of alopecia in the donors means their immune response may differ from healthy people's. Once DPC sensitization occurred, TCRs above 1 in 1000 frequency showed no change. Expanded TCRs showed more large CDR3 clusters than pre-sensitization or healthy control sets.

This clonotype came up a few times. The antigen remains undetermined. Time point of the sample: patch test 1, 2 weeks after DPC sensitization. Described treatment: therapeutic diphenylcyclopropenone sensitization with weekly scalp DPC. The germline V gene encodes CDR1 SQVTM and CDR2 ANQGSEA. The V and J ends lost 7 bases and 4 bases respectively, with 26 bases between them. The CDR3 totals 16 residues. The gene calls are TRBV29-1 and TRBJ2-7; possible D gene TRBD1, 6 bases. The TCR sequence derives from a woman aged 18-30 years with alopecia areata. Some clones in this sample may be carry-over from other donors' samples. The sample was whole blood, taken in connection with sensitization to the hapten diphenylcyclopropenone (DPC). CDR3 amino acids: CSAASRGHPPTYEQYF. The CDR3 bases are TGCAGCGCCGCGTCCAGGGGCCACCCACCCACGTACGAGCAGTACTTC.